The sequence of this T cell receptor (beta chain) was determined in a study of blood T cell repertoires in COVID-19. Data came from immunoSEQ multiplex PCR; TCRdb stores just in-frame clones and leaves some out. Of approximately 280,000 clones in the sample, approximately 90% were seen once. Sequencing was done on a sample of peripheral blood. The receptor was derived from a man aged 35-49 years with acute or convalescent COVID-19.

Here the CDR3 reads CASRITGERDTEAFF. CDR3 DNA: TGTGCCAGCAGAATTACGGGGGAGAGGGACACTGAAGCTTTCTTT. The V and J genes are TRBV6-6 and TRBJ1-1; tentative D call: TRBD1 (5 bases). CDR1 is MNHNY, CDR2 SVGAGI, per germline (reference sequence). The germline V and J ends were trimmed by 6 bases and 3 bases, with 17 bases remaining between them. The CDR3 is 15 residues long.